Listed below are T cell receptor beta chains from one sample, sequenced in a study of T cell repertoires in cytomegalovirus infection. TCRdb passed the reads through MiXCR, listing each CDR3 protein once. The sample has about 920,000 distinct CDR3 sequences; around 29% are singletons. Which antigens these TCRs recognize remains unknown. The material was cultured CD8+ T cells from PBMCs, obtained from culture after CMV antigen stimulation. These receptors were collected from a human donor in good health (CMV status not recorded). Some clones in this sample may be carry-over from other donors' samples. Each CDR3 is given with its conserved first and last residue. Fields, in order: J gene, V gene, CDR3 protein.

J gene: TRBJ1-2; V gene: TRBV5-1; CDR3 protein: CASKGAGFNYGYTF
J gene: TRBJ2-3; V gene: TRBV7-9; CDR3 protein: CASSLDPGLIDTQYF
J gene: TRBJ1-3; V gene: TRBV12-3/TRBV12-4; CDR3 protein: CASREPGASGNTIYF
J gene: TRBJ1-1; V gene: TRBV10-3; CDR3 protein: CAIGQGDTEAFF
J gene: TRBJ1-3; V gene: TRBV5-3; CDR3 protein: CASSLGPQAIYF
J gene: TRBJ2-1; V gene: TRBV6-1; CDR3 protein: CASSLDGSGNEQFF
J gene: TRBJ2-5; V gene: TRBV5-1; CDR3 protein: CASSPIIPDRETQYF
J gene: TRBJ1-4; V gene: TRBV27; CDR3 protein: CASSSPVNNEKLFF
J gene: TRBJ2-2; V gene: TRBV19; CDR3 protein: CASSRTSGGELFF
J gene: TRBJ2-5; V gene: TRBV20-1; CDR3 protein: CSARDRWQRVQETQYF
J gene: TRBJ2-1; V gene: TRBV7-8; CDR3 protein: CASSLALYEQFF
J gene: TRBJ2-4; V gene: TRBV4-3; CDR3 protein: CASSQDVGGGKNIQYF
J gene: TRBJ2-5; V gene: TRBV27; CDR3 protein: CASSLRGYNQETQYF
J gene: TRBJ2-1; V gene: TRBV7-2; CDR3 protein: CASSPGGLARVEQFF
J gene: TRBJ2-5; V gene: TRBV5-6; CDR3 protein: CASSFRKRGHQETQYF
J gene: TRBJ2-3; V gene: TRBV7-6; CDR3 protein: CASSWQGGDTQYF